These 16 T cell receptor beta chains originate from one sample sequenced in a study of cytomegalovirus exposure and HLA in healthy donors. Primers for the PCR totalled 60 Vbeta and 13 Jbeta. The protocol was immunoSEQ multiplex PCR, while the TCRdb copy is restricted to in-frame clones and leaves out a portion. The sample carries 90,000 to 140,000 clones, around 15% recorded once. The specimen sequenced was PBMCs. All receptors derive from a female donor in good health and CMV-seronegative.

The chain has TRBV5-1 and TRBJ2-5; 10 positions agree with TRBD2. Trimming cost V 4 bases and J 4 bases; bases outside gene matches: 7. CDR3 length: 15 residues. Germline V gene sequence: CDR1 SGHRS, CDR2 YFSETQ. The CDR3, as DNA: TGCGCCAGCAGCGCAAGCGGGGGGGCGGCAGAGACCCAGTACTTC. This gives the protein CASSASGGAAETQYF.

This clone turned up a few times. V gene TRBV30 combines with J gene TRBJ1-1, with 9 bases matching TRBD1. Germline V lookup: CDR1 GTSNPN, CDR2 SVGIG (reference sequence). V dropped 1 base and J dropped 4; count of bases not matched to a gene: 4. The length of the CDR3 is 14 residues. CDR3 in DNA: TGTGCCTGGAGTGCCCAACAGGGGGCCACTGAAGCTTTCTTT. Translated, it gives CAWSAQQGATEAFF.

The V and J genes are TRBV19 and TRBJ2-2, with 8 bases that match TRBD2. This CDR3 spans 15 amino acids. J gave up 2 bases and V 3 bases, and 2 bases lay outside the gene matches. Germline lookup yields CDR1 LNHDA and CDR2 SQIVND (reference sequence). CDR3 region: CASSIAGGNTGELFF. The CDR3 coding sequence is TGTGCCAGTAGTATTGCGGGAGGTAACACCGGGGAGCTGTTTTTT.

The chain employs TRBV4-3 and TRBJ2-6; a possible D gene is TRBD2 (5 bases). V lost 0 bases and J 5 bases, leaving 14 bases between the germline ends. The CDR3 sequence is 17 residues long. CDR1 is LGHNA and CDR2 is YSLEER in the germline V gene. CDR3 coding DNA: TGCGCCAGCAGCCAAGATACGAGGGATTATAGGGCCAACGTCCTGACTTTC. Translation gives CASSQDTRDYRANVLTF.

This clone turned up a few times. The chain has TRBV10-2 and TRBJ1-3; TRBD1 aligns across 9 bases. Germline-derived CDR1 and CDR2 are WSHSY and SAAADI. This CDR3 has 15 residues. V lost 6 bases to trimming and J lost 2 bases; unmatched junction nucleotides: 5. CDR3 DNA: TGCGCCAGCAGGACTGGGACAGGGCCTGGAAACACCATATATTTT. This gives the protein CASRTGTGPGNTIYF.

The chain is built from TRBV7-2 and TRBJ2-7; TRBD2 agrees at 7 bases. The germline V gene has CDR1 SGHTA and CDR2 FQGNSA. J was trimmed by 7 bases and V by 1 base; bases with no gene match: 7. This CDR3 comprises 14 residues. The CDR3 DNA reads TGTGCCAGCAGCTTAGTGGCCAGGCGGGGGGAGCAGTACTTC. Translating gives CASSLVARRGEQYF.

In its sample, this clone was seen a few times. The V gene is TRBV4-1, the J gene TRBJ1-1; a weak D match, TRBD1 (5 bases). The CDR3 extends over 15 amino acids. V lost 6 bases to trimming and J lost 5 bases, with 19 bases between them. CDR1 and CDR2 (germline): MGHRA, YSYEKL. The CDR3 loop is CASRTLRGRGTEAFF. The CDR3 DNA is TGCGCCAGCAGAACCCTGCGGGGGAGAGGAACTGAAGCTTTCTTT.

The gene calls are TRBV30 and TRBJ2-3; 7 nucleotides align to TRBD1. Germline V CDR1 and CDR2: GTSNPN, SVGIG (reference sequence). V lost 0 bases and J lost 2; bases outside the gene matches: 11. The CDR3 is 17 residues long. In nucleotides, the CDR3 is TGTGCCTGGAGTGTAACTCGAAACAGGGGTGACACAGATACGCAGTATTTT. It encodes CAWSVTRNRGDTDTQYF.

The V call is TRBV4-3, the J call TRBJ2-3; no firm D call. The V gene's germline CDR1 is LGHNA and CDR2 YSLEER. The V end lost 1 base, the J end lost 7 bases, and 12 bases lay between the germline ends. The CDR3 runs to 14 residues. In DNA, the CDR3 is TGCGCCAGCAGCCAAGTCAGACTCGAAAATACGCAGTATTTT. It specifies CASSQVRLENTQYF.

The J gene is TRBJ2-5, the V gene TRBV6-1; D may be TRBD2 (6 bases). Germline V gene data show CDR1 as MNHNS and CDR2 as SASEGT. The CDR3 is 16 residues long. V was clipped by 0 bases and J by 7 bases, with 18 bases between them. The CDR3 region has the DNA TGTGCCAGCAGTGAAGCGCTTCAGGCTAGCGTCGGGACCCAGTACTTC. It is translated as CASSEALQASVGTQYF.

This clone was found a few times. V gene TRBV4-3 combines with J gene TRBJ2-1; TRBD1 might be the D (5 bases). Germline-derived CDR1 and CDR2 are LGHNA and YSLEER. V was pared by 1 base and J by 0 bases, with 7 bases between. This CDR3 contains 15 residues. CDR3 region: CASSQGQSSYNEQFF. As DNA, the CDR3 is TGCGCCAGCAGCCAAGGACAGAGCTCCTACAATGAGCAGTTCTTC.

This clone was counted between two and nine times. J is TRBJ2-3 and V is TRBV4-3, with 10 bases that match TRBD2. The ends lost 0 bases at V and 10 bases at J; junction bases unmatched: 13. The germline V gene has CDR1 LGHNA and CDR2 YSLEER. This CDR3 comprises 17 residues. The CDR3, as DNA: TGCGCCAGCAGCCAAGACGCCGGGCTAGCGGGAGAGACGGCGCAGTATTTT. This translates into CASSQDAGLAGETAQYF.

This clone was seen a handful of times. The V and J genes are TRBV7-8 and TRBJ2-5, with 11 bases fitting TRBD1. V lost 4 bases and J lost 2; bases outside the gene matches: 9. The CDR3 consists of 17 residues. Germline values: CDR1 SGHVS, CDR2 FQNEAQ. The DNA of the CDR3 is TGTGCCAGCAGCTCCACCCGGACAGGGGGCAAACAAGAGACCCAGTACTTC. Amino acid sequence: CASSSTRTGGKQETQYF.

This chain links TRBV25-1 with TRBJ2-5, with D perhaps TRBD1 (6 bases). CDR3 size: 16 residues. CDR1 MGHDK and CDR2 SYGVNS come from the germline V gene. Trimming cost V 4 bases and J 1 base, with 16 bases left between them. This chain's CDR3 is CASSGGTTAGQETQYF. CDR3 in DNA: TGTGCCAGCAGTGGGGGGACAACTGCGGGCCAAGAGACCCAGTACTTC.

The V and J genes are TRBV10-3 and TRBJ2-5; 10 bases line up with TRBD1. V was clipped by 2 bases and J by 6 bases; unmatched bases: 3. The CDR3 covers 14 residues. Germline CDR1 is ENHRY and CDR2 is SYGVKD. The DNA of the CDR3 is TGTGCCATCAGTGAGGACAGGGGGCTGAAGACCCAGTACTTC. Translation gives CAISEDRGLKTQYF.

The V and J genes are TRBV4-1 and TRBJ1-2; D not certain. Germline CDR1 MGHRA, CDR2 YSYEKL. The CDR3 contains 14 residues. V was clipped by 1 base and J by 8 bases, with 14 bases between them. This CDR3 is CASSQAPTLGGYTF. CDR3 DNA: TGCGCCAGCAGCCAAGCACCTACTTTGGGCGGCTACACCTTC.